This TCR beta chain comes out of a study of blood T cell repertoires in COVID-19 (dated by TCRdb to 2018 to 2021). About the full investigation: The collaborator samples originated in the United States, Italy and Spain and spanned the acute and convalescent phases of COVID-19. The prospective study material was composed of cDNA or gDNA derived from T cells, B-cell-depleted T cells, or PBMCs. Samples were obtained from the ongoing ImmuneRACE study (first 160 participants) and from roughly 1,300 subjects provided by 6 global collaborators. A freely available public database, intended as a resource for researchers studying the immune response to SARS-CoV-2, is where the repertoires were released. Where available, HLA class I and class II types were obtained from metadata supplied by the sample provider rather than from assay-based typing. The dataset comprised deeply sampled blood TCRbeta repertoires from subjects exposed to, actively infected with, or recovered from COVID-19. Sample metadata almost always included a de-identified subject ID, COVID-19 status, age in years and sex.

TCRbeta CDR3 regions were amplified from genomic DNA by means of the immunoSEQ Assay, a bias-controlled multiplex PCR. Per the source publication's procedure: Nucleated cell counts per sample were estimated from amplification of reference gene primers within the assay. Sequence reads were collapsed and filtered to measure the absolute abundance of every unique TCRbeta CDR3 rearrangement. For each sample, productive Simpson clonality was calculated by taking the square root of Simpson's diversity index across productive rearrangements. TCRdb took over this immuneACCESS table, retaining in-frame rearrangements with V and J assigned. Such tables are incomplete; in checked studies, under half of the missing clones stem from an unresolved V gene, and the remainder is unexplained. The V and J calls and the clone size are those of that table, but D and trimming were determined from the DNA. For this sample the table gives roughly 120,000 clones, of which about 83% were detected only once. Approximately 5.3% of the sample goes to the ten largest clones.

Paper-wide results and their limitations: The quantity of clinical and demographic metadata differed by source and by participant and was supplied without curation.

The collaborating institutions used their own protocols to collect whole blood in K2EDTA tubes. Collaborator samples were shipped for TCRbeta analysis as frozen whole blood, isolated PBMCs, or DNA extracted from either sample type. Sequences SGHTA (CDR1) and FQGNSA (CDR2) are obtained from the germline V gene. Including cysteine and phenylalanine, the CDR3 has 14 amino acids. Only the CDR3 DNA is retained, 42 bases long and in frame from the first base. V loses 9 bases of germline sequence and J loses 2 bases, and the interval between the two ends is 16 bases. Comments on this clone: It has no known antigen specificity. The sample holds no much larger clone one base away, and base qualities are not on file.

The material sequenced was peripheral blood. The receptor was derived from a human donor in a cohort sampled during active COVID-19. The rearranged segments are TRBV7-2 and TRBJ1-1; no D segment can be confidently identified. The nucleotide sequence reads as follows: TGTGCCAGTAAGATCCGGGAGCAAAACACTGAAGCTTTCTTT. The encoded protein is CASKIREQNTEAFF.